This T cell receptor (beta chain) emerged from a study of cytotoxic CD8 clonotypes in ibrutinib-treated CLL. The study, taken as a whole, reports: Clonality increased with ibrutinib response but returned toward baseline at progression.

This clone was seen many times. Its antigen remains unidentified. Data came from immunoSEQ multiplex PCR; TCRdb stores just in-frame clones and leaves some out. The sample includes 150,000 or so clones, approximately 75% seen only once; the top ten take about 27%. Library input was 1.5 to 2 micrograms of DNA from cryopreserved PBMCs. CDR3 size: 21 residues. CDR1 and CDR2 from the germline V gene are SGHDN and FVKESK. Trimming removed 4 bases from V and 0 bases from J, with 28 bases in between. The receptor comes from a human donor with chronic lymphocytic leukemia. V and J are TRBV14 and TRBJ1-3; D gene unclear. The sample here was PBMCs, taken after 12 months of ibrutinib treatment. Written as DNA, the CDR3 is TGTGCCAGCAGCCGAGGATTTGTCCGCCAGGACCAACACGTCTCTGGAAACACCATATATTTT. This codes for CASSRGFVRQDQHVSGNTIYF.